Listed below are T cell receptor beta chains from one sample, sequenced in a study of cytomegalovirus exposure and HLA in healthy donors. Sequencing was performed with immunoSEQ multiplex PCR; in TCRdb, only in-frame clones are kept and a portion is missing. In the table there are fewer than 65,000 clones, around four fifths of which are singletons. The sample taken for sequencing was PBMCs. The receptors were gathered from a young man in good health and CMV-seronegative. The CDR3 runs from the conserved cysteine through the conserved F or W. D genes are given only for firm matches. Only some rows state a clone size, as once, few, many or a class for expanded clones.

clone_size j_call v_call d_call cdr3_nt cdr3_aa
- TRBJ2-2 TRBV6-4 - TGTGCCAGCAGAGTTGGGACTCAGAACACCGGGGAGCTGTTTTTT CASRVGTQNTGELFF
- TRBJ2-1 TRBV18 - TGTGCCAGCTCACGGCCAGAGGTGGAGAACAATGAGCAGTTCTTC CASSRPEVENNEQFF
- TRBJ1-1 TRBV7-9 TRBD1 TGTGCCAGCATAGGAGGGGGCGTTGACACTGAAGCTTTCTTT CASIGGGVDTEAFF
- TRBJ2-2 TRBV7-8 TRBD1 TGTGCCAGCAGGGGACAGGGGGCAATCACCGGGGAGCTGTTTTTT CASRGQGAITGELFF
- TRBJ1-5 TRBV28 - TGTGCCAGCAGTTTCGGTCAGCCCCAGCATTTT CASSFGQPQHF
- TRBJ1-1 TRBV6-6 - TGTGCCAGCCCACCTGACAGCACCAACACTGAAGCTTTCTTT CASPPDSTNTEAFF
- TRBJ2-7 TRBV5-1 TRBD2 TGCGCCACCTCGGAGGGACTAGCGGGAGGCTACGAGCAGTACTTC CATSEGLAGGYEQYF
- TRBJ1-1 TRBV5-6 - TGTGCCAGCAGCTTGAGGGGGGGGGCTGAAGCTTTCTTT CASSLRGGAEAFF
- TRBJ2-2 TRBV11-3 TRBD2 TGTGCCAGCAGCCCTAGCGGGACGAACACCGGGGAGCTGTTTTTT CASSPSGTNTGELFF
- TRBJ1-5 TRBV27 TRBD1 TGTGCCAGCAGCGCCGGGACAGGGGGCTGGAATCAGCCCCAGCATTTT CASSAGTGGWNQPQHF
- TRBJ1-5 TRBV6-6 - TGTGCCAGCAGTTATAGGGGCAGCGTAGGCAATCAGCCCCAGCATTTT CASSYRGSVGNQPQHF
once TRBJ2-2 TRBV19 - TGTGCCAGTAGTACCCGGACAGCCGCCACCGGGGAGCTGTTTTTT CASSTRTAATGELFF
- TRBJ2-7 TRBV2 TRBD2 TGTGCCAGCAGTTCGCGGACTAGCGGGACCTACGAGCAGTACTTC CASSSRTSGTYEQYF
- TRBJ1-5 TRBV6-5 TRBD1 TGTGCCAGCAGTTCGACAGGGCCGAATAGCAATCAGCCCCAGCATTTT CASSSTGPNSNQPQHF
medium-sized TRBJ2-1 TRBV30 TRBD2 TGTGCCTGGAGTGGTCTAGCGGCGCACTACAATGAGCAGTTCTTC CAWSGLAAHYNEQFF
- TRBJ1-6 TRBV9 - TGTGCCAGCAGCGTAGGGGGGGTCAATTCACCCCTCCACTTT CASSVGGVNSPLHF
- TRBJ2-7 TRBV7-8 - TGTGCCAGCAACATCGGGGGTTCCCACTACGAGCAGTACTTC CASNIGGSHYEQYF
- TRBJ2-2 TRBV5-1 - TGCGCCAGCAGCTTGGCACAAAGCACCGGGGAGCTGTTTTTT CASSLAQSTGELFF
- TRBJ1-1 TRBV7-2 - TGTGCCAGCAGCTTAGAAGGAAGGGGTGAAGCTTTCTTT CASSLEGRGEAFF
once TRBJ1-1 TRBV27 - TGTGCCAGCAGTTTATCGGTGAGGACACAAGTAAGGGAAACTGAAGCTTTCTTT CASSLSVRTQVRETEAFF
- TRBJ2-7 TRBV11-3 TRBD2 TGTGCCACATCCAGAGCGGGGGGGCCAGAAGAGCAGTACTTC CATSRAGGPEEQYF
- TRBJ2-5 TRBV18 - TGTGCCAGCTCACCCGCAAATACCGGGACAAGAGAGACCCAGTACTTC CASSPANTGTRETQYF
- TRBJ2-7 TRBV6-5 TRBD2 TGTGCCAGCAGCGCTGACGGGGCGGGGGGCCTGCGGGAGTACTTC CASSADGAGGLREYF
- TRBJ1-5 TRBV23-1 - TGCGCCACCGACACATATAGCAATCAGCCCCAGCATTTT CATDTYSNQPQHF
- TRBJ1-1 TRBV6-6 - TGTGCCAGCAGTCAACAGGGTCGCACTGAAGCTTTCTTT CASSQQGRTEAFF
- TRBJ2-2 TRBV6-5 TRBD1 TGTGCCAGCAGCCCGGACAGGGCGAACACCGGGGAGCTGTTTTTT CASSPDRANTGELFF
- TRBJ1-6 TRBV5-1 - TGCGCCAGCAGCTTGGTGGTTGGGGCCGATTCACCCCTCCACTTT CASSLVVGADSPLHF
once TRBJ1-3 TRBV5-8 - TGTGCCAGCAGCCCGAGGCTTAACACCATATATTTT CASSPRLNTIYF
- TRBJ2-7 TRBV19 TRBD2 TGTGCCAGTAGTATACGGGGGACTAGCGGGACCGCCTACGAGCAGTACTTC CASSIRGTSGTAYEQYF
once TRBJ1-6 TRBV5-1 - TGCGCCAGCAGCCCCGGAGGAGGGAATTCGCCCCTCCACTTT CASSPGGGNSPLHF
- TRBJ2-3 TRBV9 - TGTGCCAGCAGCGTACGAGGGAGCACAGATACGCAGTATTTT CASSVRGSTDTQYF
few TRBJ2-1 TRBV19 - TGTGCCAGTAGTCCTTTACTCTCGGCAAAACGGGAGTTCTTC CASSPLLSAKREFF
- TRBJ2-3 TRBV11-3 - TGTGCCAGCAGCTTAGTTGCTAGCGTCACAGATACGCAGTATTTT CASSLVASVTDTQYF
- TRBJ1-1 TRBV7-6 TRBD1 TGTGCCAGCAGCTTAACGACAGGGAGTGAAGCTTTCTTT CASSLTTGSEAFF
- TRBJ2-2 TRBV7-2 TRBD2 TGTGCCAGCAGCTGGACTAGCGGGACGAACACCGGGGAGCTGTTTTTT CASSWTSGTNTGELFF
- TRBJ2-1 TRBV10-1 - TGCGCCAGCAGTGAGTCGGGTCTAGTCGATAATGAGCAGTTCTTC CASSESGLVDNEQFF
- TRBJ2-5 TRBV30 - TGTGCCTGGAGCGCAACAGGGTTGGGGGAGACCCAGTACTTC CAWSATGLGETQYF
- TRBJ1-5 TRBV12-5 - TGTGCTAGTGGTTTGGTATACGGCAGGGCAGAAATTATTAGCAATCAGCCTCAGCATTTT CASGLVYGRAEIISNQPQHF
- TRBJ1-1 TRBV7-9 - TGTTCCAGCAACATTTGGAACACTGAAGCTTTCTTT CSSNIWNTEAFF
- TRBJ2-7 TRBV18 TRBD1 TGTGCCAGCTCACCACCCTCCGGGACAGGGGGCCATTACGAGCAGTACTTC CASSPPSGTGGHYEQYF
- TRBJ2-2 TRBV5-8 TRBD2 TGTGCCAGCAGACCTACTAGCGGAGTATACACCGGGGAGCTGTTTTTT CASRPTSGVYTGELFF
- TRBJ1-6 TRBV6-6 TRBD1 TGTGCCAGCAGTTTGACTAGGGACAGAAATTCACCCCTCCACTTT CASSLTRDRNSPLHF
- TRBJ2-5 TRBV28 - TGTGCCAGCAGTTTCGGGGATCAAGAGACCCAGTACTTC CASSFGDQETQYF
- TRBJ1-2 TRBV2 - TGTGCCAGCTGGCGGGTAGGCTACACCTTC CASWRVGYTF
- TRBJ2-7 TRBV2 TRBD1 TGTGCCAGCAGTCCCCTAAGGACAGGGGGCTACGAGCAGTACTTC CASSPLRTGGYEQYF
- TRBJ1-3 TRBV11-2 - TGTGCCAGCAGCAGCGCGAACAGGGATTGGGACACCATATATTTT CASSSANRDWDTIYF
once TRBJ2-6 TRBV30 TRBD1 TGTGCCTGGAGTACAGGGGTGGCTGCGGCCAACGTCCTGACTTTC CAWSTGVAAANVLTF
- TRBJ2-7 TRBV18 - TGTGCCAGCTCACCGGCGGCAGGGTACGAGCAGTACTTC CASSPAAGYEQYF
- TRBJ2-7 TRBV5-3 TRBD2 TGTGCCAGAAGCTTGGTGGCTAGCGGGGAAGGCCTCCTCGAGCAGTACTTC CARSLVASGEGLLEQYF
- TRBJ1-2 TRBV19 - TGTGCCAGTTCAGGGCCCGGGTATGGCTACACCTTC CASSGPGYGYTF
- TRBJ1-4 TRBV18 - TGTGCCAGCTCCCCGCAGGGCGCAACTAATGAAAAACTGTTTTTT CASSPQGATNEKLFF
- TRBJ1-5 TRBV18 - TGTGCCAGCTCACTCCAAACAGGCCCCAATCAGCCCCAGCATTTT CASSLQTGPNQPQHF
- TRBJ2-5 TRBV19 - TGTGCCAGTAGTGCGCAGCCACAAGAGACTCAGTACTTC CASSAQPQETQYF
- TRBJ1-1 TRBV2 - TGTGCCAGCAGTGTGGGGAGGGTGACTAGTGCTGAAGCTTTCTTT CASSVGRVTSAEAFF
- TRBJ1-2 TRBV29-1 - TGCAGCGTTGAAGCCTGGGCAGGGCCTAACTATGGCTACACCTTC CSVEAWAGPNYGYTF
- TRBJ1-1 TRBV6-5 TRBD1 TGTGCCAGCAGCCCCGGGACAGGGGGCACTGAAGCTTTCTTT CASSPGTGGTEAFF
- TRBJ2-7 TRBV4-2 - TGTGCCAGCAGCCCCCGGACCGGGTCAGGGACCTACGAGCAGTACTTC CASSPRTGSGTYEQYF
- TRBJ2-2 TRBV5-1 - TGCGCCAGCAGCTCATGGGGGACTGAGAACACCGGGGAGCTGTTTTTT CASSSWGTENTGELFF
- TRBJ1-1 TRBV6-6 - TGTGCCAGCAGTACTCGGGAGGCCACTGAAGCTTTCTTT CASSTREATEAFF
- TRBJ2-7 TRBV6-5 TRBD1 TGTGCCAGCCGGACTGGACAGGGTCTTTCCGAGCAGTACTTC CASRTGQGLSEQYF